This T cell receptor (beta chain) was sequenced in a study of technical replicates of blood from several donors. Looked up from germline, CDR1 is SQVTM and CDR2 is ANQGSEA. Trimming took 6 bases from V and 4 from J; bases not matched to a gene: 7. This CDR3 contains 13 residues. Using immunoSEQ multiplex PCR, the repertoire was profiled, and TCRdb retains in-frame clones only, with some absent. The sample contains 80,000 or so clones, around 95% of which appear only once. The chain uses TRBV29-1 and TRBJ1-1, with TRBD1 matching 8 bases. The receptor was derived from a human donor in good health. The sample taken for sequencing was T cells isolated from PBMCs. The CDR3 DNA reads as TGCAGCGTATACGGGACAGGTGGCACTGAAGCTTTCTTT. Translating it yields CSVYGTGGTEAFF.